This T cell receptor beta chain emerged from a study of blood T cell repertoires in COVID-19. Study background: From T cells, B-cell-depleted T cells, or PBMCs came the material, which was cDNA or gDNA.

The ends lost 4 bases at V and 8 bases at J; junction bases unmatched: 7. This CDR3 is built from 14 residues. Germline loops: CDR1 SGHRS, CDR2 YFSETQ. Sequencing used immunoSEQ multiplex PCR; TCRdb keeps in-frame clones, though not all of them. The table records 70,000 to 90,000 clones, around 90% of them present only once. This sequence joins TRBV5-1 and TRBJ2-1, with 9 bases fitting TRBD1. This TCR came from a human donor in a cohort sampled during active COVID-19. Sequenced material: peripheral blood. Written as DNA, the CDR3 is TGCGCCAGCAGCCCAGGACAGGGGAGGGATGAGCAGTTCTTC. Its translation: CASSPGQGRDEQFF.